A single sample is the source of the 5 T cell receptor beta chains below, sequenced in a study of blood T cell repertoires in COVID-19. Some clones are missing from TCRdb's copy, which holds only in-frame ones; the method was immunoSEQ multiplex PCR. This repertoire shows about 280,000 clones, under 90% found once; its top ten account for approximately 9%. The sample consisted of peripheral blood. These receptors originate from a woman aged 50 to 60 who had recovered from COVID-19.

The CDR3 nucleotides read TGTGCCAGCAGCCCCAGGGCGAGCTCCTATAATTCACCCCTCCACTTT. It translates to CASSPRASSYNSPLHF. This sequence joins TRBV7-9 and TRBJ1-6; possible D gene TRBD1, 5 bases. Germline-derived CDR1 and CDR2 are SEHNR and FQNEAQ (reference sequence). This CDR3 region has 16 residues. The ends were cut back, 5 bases at V and 0 bases at J, with 11 bases in the middle. Full variable domain (outside the CDR3, taken from reference TRBV7-9 and TRBJ1-6): DTGVSQNPRHKITKRGQNVTFRCDPISEHNRLYWYRQTLGQGPEFLTYFQNEAQLEKSRLLSDRFSAERPKGSFSTLEIQRTEQGDSAMYLCASSPRASSYNSPLHFGNGTRLTVT.

The rearrangement uses TRBV9 and TRBJ2-3; D is unresolved. The germline V gene has CDR1 SGDLS and CDR2 YYNGEE. V lost 8 bases to trimming and J lost 0 bases, with 13 bases between them. CDR3 length: 14 amino acids. The CDR3 region is CASTMAASTDTQYF. Written as DNA, the CDR3 is TGTGCCAGTACTATGGCAGCAAGCACAGATACGCAGTATTTT.

The genes are TRBV9 and TRBJ1-1; TRBD1 matches at 7 bases. The J segment lost 4 bases and the V segment lost 1 base, leaving 7 bases of the junction unmatched. The CDR3 has 15 amino acids. Germline V CDR1 and CDR2: SGDLS, YYNGEE. Here the CDR3 reads CASSVREGAGTEAFF. CDR3 nucleotides: TGTGCCAGCAGCGTACGTGAGGGGGCCGGCACTGAAGCTTTCTTT.

The rearrangement links TRBV7-2 to TRBJ1-1; TRBD1 might be the D (6 bases). The CDR3 is made up of 15 amino acids. CDR1 SGHTA and CDR2 FQGNSA come from the germline V gene. The germline V and J ends were trimmed by 2 bases and 4 bases, with 14 bases remaining between them. The CDR3 reads CASSLSGAWGTEAFF. CDR3 DNA: TGTGCCAGCAGCTTATCAGGGGCCTGGGGCACTGAAGCTTTCTTT.

This clone showed up just a few times. This chain connects TRBV11-2 to TRBJ2-7; TRBD1 matches at 8 bases. The CDR3 spans 12 residues. V trimming: 5 bases; J trimming: 6 bases; junction bases outside the gene matches: 3. Germline loops: CDR1 SGHAT, CDR2 FQNNGV. The CDR3 nucleotides are TGTGCCAGCAGCCGACAGGGGATCGAGCAGTACTTC. Residues: CASSRQGIEQYF.